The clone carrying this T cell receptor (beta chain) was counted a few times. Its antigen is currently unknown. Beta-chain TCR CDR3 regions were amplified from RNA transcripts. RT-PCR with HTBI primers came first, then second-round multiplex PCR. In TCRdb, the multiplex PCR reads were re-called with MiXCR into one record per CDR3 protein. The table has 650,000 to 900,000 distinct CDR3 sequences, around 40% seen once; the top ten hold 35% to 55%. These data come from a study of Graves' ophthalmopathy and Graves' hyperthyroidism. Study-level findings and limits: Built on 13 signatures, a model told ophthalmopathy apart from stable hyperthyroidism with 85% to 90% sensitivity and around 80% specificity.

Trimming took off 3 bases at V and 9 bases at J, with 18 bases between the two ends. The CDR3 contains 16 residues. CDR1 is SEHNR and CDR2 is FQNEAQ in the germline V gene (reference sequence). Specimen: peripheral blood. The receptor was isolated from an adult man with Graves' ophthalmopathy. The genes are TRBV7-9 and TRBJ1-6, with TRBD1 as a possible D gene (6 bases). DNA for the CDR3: TGTGCCAGCAGCTTCCTGGGGGGGGCACGGAGTTCACCCCTCCACTTT. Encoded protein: CASSFLGGARSSPLHF.